The next 21 T cell receptor beta chains were all read from a single sample in a study of T-cell reconstitution after alpha-beta-depleted transplantation in children. The TCRbeta library incorporated unique molecular identifiers. TCRdb redid the calling of the PCR reads with MiXCR, one entry per CDR3 protein. The sample lists over 400,000 distinct CDR3 sequences, approximately 13% occurring once. This sample comprised PBMCs from the stem cell graft donor, obtained from the stem cell graft. These receptors all come from a human donor who donated a stem cell graft to a child with combined immunodeficiency.

This clonotype was seen at least ten times. In DNA form, the CDR3 reads TGCAGCGTTTCTCTTAGGGCAGATACGCAGTATTTT. It specifies CSVSLRADTQYF. This chain uses TRBV29-1 with TRBJ2-3, with D unresolved. The V gene's germline CDR1 is SQVTM and CDR2 ANQGSEA. The V end was cut by 5 bases, the J end by 4 bases, with 10 bases between. This CDR3 has 12 residues.

Many counts were recorded for this clonotype. V is TRBV10-2 and J is TRBJ1-2; D might be TRBD1 (5 bases). CDR3 length: 12 amino acids. Germline loops: CDR1 WSHSY, CDR2 SAAADI. V lost 3 bases, J lost 8 bases, and 10 bases lay in between. The CDR3 DNA reads as TGCGCCAGCAGTGATGAAGGGGTAGGCTACACCTTC. Its protein product is CASSDEGVGYTF.

The chain joins TRBV21-1 to TRBJ1-2. TRBV21-1 is recorded as a pseudogene. The CDR3 runs 15 residues. This chain's CDR3 is CASRTDQVSNYGYTF. DNA for the CDR3: TGTGCCAGCAGAACAGACCAGGTCTCTAACTATGGCTACACCTTC.

This clonotype was picked up a small number of times. The chain uses TRBV20-1 and TRBJ1-2; D is unclear. Deletions cut 1 base from V and 4 bases from J, with 16 bases between. This CDR3 is 15 amino acids long. The germline V gene encodes CDR1 DFQATT and CDR2 SNEGSKA (reference sequence). The CDR3 bases are TGCAGTGCTAGAGCCCCGGGAGGATTTGGCTATGGCTACACCTTC. This codes for CSARAPGGFGYGYTF.

This clonotype turned up a few times. The V and J genes are TRBV20-1 and TRBJ2-1; no definite D call. CDR1 is DFQATT and CDR2 is SNEGSKA in the germline V gene (reference sequence). The CDR3 contains 16 residues. Trimming shortened V by 0 bases and J by 9 bases, and 21 bases separated the two germline ends. The CDR3 DNA sequence: TGCAGTGCTAGAGATGGGGTTAGTCAAGAAGGCTTTGAGCAGTTCTTC. The encoded protein is CSARDGVSQEGFEQFF.

This clonotype was counted ten times or more. The V gene is TRBV11-1, the J gene TRBJ2-7, with 7 nucleotides matching TRBD1. CDR1 SGHAT and CDR2 FQDESV come from the germline V gene (reference sequence). J gave up 2 bases and V 5 bases, and 12 bases lay outside the gene matches. This CDR3 is 16 amino acids long. CDR3 sequence reads: CASSHPNRGNTYEQYF. The CDR3 DNA sequence: TGTGCCAGCAGCCACCCGAACAGGGGCAATACCTACGAGCAGTACTTC.

This clonotype has just a few counts. The chain combines TRBV5-6 with TRBJ2-7, with unresolved D. Trimming took 4 bases from V and 1 from J, leaving 12 bases between them. The CDR3 contains 14 residues. The germline gives CDR1 SGHDT, CDR2 YYEEEE. The CDR3 DNA reads TGTGCCAGCAGCCCGACGACGGATTCCTACGAGCAGTACTTC. Translated: CASSPTTDSYEQYF. Based on the CDR3 plus reference TRBV5-6 and TRBJ2-7, the full variable domain is DAGVTQSPTHLIKTRGQQVTLRCSPKSGHDTVSWYQQALGQGPQFIFQYYEEEERQRGNFPDRFSGHQFPNYSSELNVNALLLGDSALYLCASSPTTDSYEQYFGPGTRLTVT.

Only a few counts were recorded for this clonotype. The CDR3 coding sequence is TGTGCCAGCAGAACCGGGACAGACTTCAATCAGCCCCAGCATTTT. It is translated as CASRTGTDFNQPQHF. The V and J genes are TRBV6-1 and TRBJ1-5; 7 bases align to TRBD1. Looked up from germline, CDR1 is MNHNS and CDR2 is SASEGT. J was trimmed by 3 bases and V by 6 bases; bases with no gene match: 8. The CDR3 length is 15 residues.

This clonotype was picked up a small number of times. The J gene is TRBJ2-7, the V gene TRBV7-9, with D uncertain. The CDR3 contains 14 residues. Germline V gives CDR1 SEHNR, CDR2 FQNEAQ (reference sequence). With 1 base removed from V and 1 base from J, the gap between germline ends came to 8 bases. The CDR3 DNA reads TGTGCCAGCAGCTTAGAGTCTGATTCCTACGAGCAGTACTTC. Its protein is CASSLESDSYEQYF.

As to this clonotype: A read error may be the cause here, since a much bigger clone is one base away. The chain recombines TRBV27 with TRBJ2-2; D is unresolved. The germline V gene encodes CDR1 MNHEY and CDR2 SMNVEV (reference sequence). The CDR3 length is 12 residues. Trimming took 2 bases from V and 6 from J, leaving 4 bases between them. CDR3 sequence: CASSLSAGELFF. CDR3 coding DNA: TGTGCCAGCAGTTTAAGTGCCGGGGAGCTGTTTTTT.

This clonotype was counted many times. The rearrangement links TRBV12-3 or TRBV12-4 to TRBJ2-7, with D unclear. The ends were cut back, 1 base at V and 3 bases at J, with 7 bases in the middle. This CDR3 region has 13 residues. The CDR3 DNA sequence: TGTGCCAGCAGTTTAGGTGTGAACTACGAGCAGTACTTC. It codes for CASSLGVNYEQYF.

This sequence joins TRBV7-8 and TRBJ2-5, with 10 positions matching TRBD1. The CDR3 spans 14 residues. Germline trimming cut 1 base from V and 11 bases from J; bases unmatched to any gene: 7. Germline V gene lookup returns CDR1 SGHVS and CDR2 FQNEAQ. Here the CDR3 reads CASSLVSLGQGQYF. In DNA form, the CDR3 reads TGTGCCAGCAGCTTAGTTTCGTTGGGACAGGGGCAGTACTTC.

In its sample, this clonotype was seen many times. The chain combines TRBV12-3 or TRBV12-4 with TRBJ1-1; D is possibly TRBD1 (5 bases). The V end lost 4 bases, the J end lost 5 bases, and 23 bases lay between the germline ends. This CDR3 is 17 amino acids long. The CDR3 nucleotides read TGTGCCAGCAGTTGGGGGGGAGGAGGTCGCAGCGGTACTGAAGCTTTCTTT. Encoded protein: CASSWGGGGRSGTEAFF.

This clonotype was seen a handful of times. V is TRBV5-1 and J is TRBJ2-7; a possible D gene is TRBD1 (5 bases). From germline, CDR1 is SGHRS and CDR2 YFSETQ. The CDR3 totals 14 residues. Trimming shortened V by 2 bases and J by 5 bases, and 14 bases separated the two germline ends. The DNA of the CDR3 is TGCGCCAGCAGCTTAGCAGGGTACTTGGACGAGCAGTACTTC. Translating gives CASSLAGYLDEQYF.

This chain joins TRBV28 and TRBJ2-7; 7 nucleotides align to TRBD1. This CDR3 comprises 14 residues. The V gene end was trimmed by 6 bases and the J gene end by 3 bases; junction bases not matched to a gene: 8. Germline CDR1 MDHEN, CDR2 SYDVKM. Here the CDR3 reads CASRRTGLFYEQYF. Written as DNA, the CDR3 is TGTGCCAGCAGACGGACAGGCTTATTCTACGAGCAGTACTTC.

This chain uses TRBV11-2 with TRBJ2-5, with 10 positions matching TRBD2. J lost 0 bases, V lost 2 bases, and 12 bases had no gene match. Germline V gene data show CDR1 as SGHAT and CDR2 as FQNNGV. The CDR3 length is 19 residues. The CDR3 DNA reads as TGTGCCAGCAGCTTATGGAGGCTAGCGGGAGTGGGGCACCAAGAGACCCAGTACTTC. It yields the protein CASSLWRLAGVGHQETQYF.

This rearrangement joins TRBV10-3 to TRBJ2-3; TRBD1 is a possible D gene (6 bases). V lost 9 bases and J 4 bases, leaving 14 bases between the germline ends. Germline values: CDR1 ENHRY, CDR2 SYGVKD. The CDR3 is 13 residues long. CDR3 nucleotide sequence: TGTGCCATTTCACAGGGTCGCTCAGATACGCAGTATTTT. It codes for CAISQGRSDTQYF.

V and J are TRBV20-1 and TRBJ2-1; tentatively, D is TRBD2 (7 bases). Germline loops: CDR1 DFQATT, CDR2 SNEGSKA (reference sequence). This CDR3 region has 14 residues. Here the CDR3 DNA reads TGCGCGGGGAGGGGGGCTCGCTCCTACAATGAGCAGTTCTTC. Amino acids: CAGRGARSYNEQFF.

The rearrangement uses TRBV7-9 and TRBJ2-1, with 10 bases fitting TRBD2. The CDR3 consists of 12 residues. Germline CDR1 is SEHNR and CDR2 is FQNEAQ (reference sequence). After removal of 2 bases from V and 14 bases from J, the junction contained 3 bases not matched to a gene. Here the CDR3 reads CASSLTAGGEFF. CDR3 nucleotides: TGTGCCAGCAGCTTAACAGCGGGAGGGGAGTTCTTC.

The chain couples TRBV27 to TRBJ2-1; the match to TRBD2 covers 8 bases. Germline-derived CDR1 and CDR2 are MNHEY and SMNVEV (reference sequence). The CDR3 totals 16 residues. The V gene end was trimmed by 6 bases and the J gene end by 7 bases; junction bases not matched to a gene: 14. CDR3 nucleotide sequence: TGTGCCAGCAGCCTTCGTAGCGGGGACCTCTTAAATGAGCAGTTCTTC. Its translation: CASSLRSGDLLNEQFF.

This chain connects TRBV12-3 or TRBV12-4 to TRBJ2-3; no reliable D call. The ends were cut back, 4 bases at V and 6 bases at J, with 17 bases in the middle. CDR3 length: 15 residues. The CDR3 DNA is TGTGCCAGCAGTTCCCAGACCCCCCCTCTGGATACGCAGTATTTT. It encodes CASSSQTPPLDTQYF.